This T cell receptor beta chain was captured by sequencing in a study of blood T cell repertoires in COVID-19 (dated by TCRdb to the early 2020s). For the study in its entirety: Collaborator samples came from the United States, Italy and Spain and covered acute and convalescent phases of COVID-19. Where available, HLA class I and class II types were taken from metadata supplied by the sample provider and were not determined by assay-based typing. The prospective study material was composed of cDNA or gDNA derived from T cells, B-cell-depleted T cells, or PBMCs. The dataset comprised deeply sampled blood TCRbeta repertoires from subjects exposed to, actively infected with, or recovered from COVID-19. The sample metadata nearly always contained a de-identified subject ID, COVID-19 status, age in years and sex. The repertoires were made available in a free public database intended to serve as a resource for research on the immune response to SARS-CoV-2. The samples were drawn from the first 160 participants of the ongoing ImmuneRACE study and from 950 to 1,500 subjects provided by 6 global collaborators.

Concerning this clone: Its antigen specificity is not known. No qualities accompany the bases; no much larger clone lies one base away.

V drops 7 bases and J drops 3 bases, leaving 13 bases in between. From a lookup of the germline V gene, CDR1 and CDR2 are SQVTM and ANQGSEA. From its cysteine to its phenylalanine, the CDR3 spans 12 amino acids. Only CDR3 DNA remains: 36 bases, in frame from the first base. TCRbeta CDR3 regions were amplified from genomic DNA by means of the immunoSEQ Assay, a bias-controlled multiplex PCR. Per the authors' processing: The number of nucleated cells in each sample was estimated by amplification of reference gene primers within the assay. To quantify the absolute abundance of each unique TCRbeta CDR3 rearrangement, sequence reads were collapsed and filtered. For each sample, productive Simpson clonality was calculated by taking the square root of Simpson's diversity index across productive rearrangements. TCRdb holds this immuneACCESS table with in-frame rearrangements only. Some clones are missing; in checked studies, unresolved V genes explain under half, and the rest has no known cause. V and J calls and clone size follow that table, whereas D and trimming were derived from the DNA. Counted in this sample were tens of thousands of clones; under 85% of them appeared once. 30% to 35% of the sample is taken by the ten largest.

The collaborating institutions used their own protocols to collect whole blood in K2EDTA tubes. For TCRbeta analysis, collaborators shipped samples in one of three forms: frozen whole blood, isolated PBMCs, or DNA extracted from either of those sample types. General study outcomes and caveats: The amount of clinical and demographic metadata varied by source and participant and was provided uncurated.

The sequence joins TRBV29-1 to TRBJ2-7; a tentative D call is TRBD2 (6 bases match). Sequenced sample: peripheral blood. This clonotype was sampled from a woman aged 80 or over with acute or convalescent COVID-19. The CDR3 has the sequence CSARESRYEQYF. In nucleotide form, the sequence is TGCAGCGCCCGGGAGTCCCGCTACGAGCAGTACTTC.